This entry concerns a single T cell receptor beta chain. This specimen belongs to a study of blood T cell repertoires in COVID-19. Data came from immunoSEQ multiplex PCR; TCRdb stores just in-frame clones and leaves some out. The sample gives around 250,000 clones, 70% to 90% of which show up once; about 2.2% is in the top ten. V lost 5 bases, J lost 5 bases, and 18 bases lay in between. CDR3 length equals 15 residues. From germline, CDR1 is MNHEY and CDR2 SMNVEV (reference sequence). V usage is TRBV27 and J usage is TRBJ2-5; perhaps TRBD2 as D (6 bases). The receptor comes from a man aged 25 to 40 who had recovered from COVID-19. The sample comprised peripheral blood. The CDR3 protein is CASSGSAGRTETQYF. In DNA, the CDR3 is TGTGCCAGCAGTGGGTCGGCGGGGCGGACGGAGACCCAGTACTTC.